In its sample, the clone carrying this T cell receptor beta chain was seen once. Its specificity is unknown. The method was immunoSEQ multiplex PCR; TCRdb's version includes in-frame clones alone and lacks a portion of them. The sample yields under 80,000 clones, 85% seen once. There are 17 residues in the CDR3. Germline V lookup: CDR1 SGHAT, CDR2 FQNNGV. J gave up 7 bases and V 2 bases, and 12 bases lay outside the gene matches. The sample belongs to a study of OX40 agonist ivuxolimab in advanced cancers. Study information: In this cohort, patients received ivuxolimab, an agonistic anti-OX40 (CD134) antibody.

Overall study results and limits: Clonal expansion was seen in CD4+ and CD8+ blood T cells by week 6 at 0.1 to 3.0 mg/kg. Relative to CD4+, CD8+ T cells held more expanded clones on average. Expanded peripheral T-cell antigen specificity went undetermined.

The sequence derives from an adult with an advanced solid tumor such as melanoma, head and neck, liver or kidney cancer. The source was CD4+ or CD8+ T cells sorted from blood, collected in a trial of the OX40 agonist ivuxolimab. The rearrangement joins TRBV11-2 to TRBJ2-4; 9 nucleotides agree with TRBD2. CDR3 nucleotides: TGTGCCAGCAGCTTAATGGGGGCGGGAGGGCCGAGGAACATTCAGTACTTC. Translated, it gives CASSLMGAGGPRNIQYF.